A selection of T cell receptor beta chains follows, all from one sample in a study of T cell repertoires in cytomegalovirus infection. Their antigens are not known. TCRdb re-called the reads through MiXCR, storing one row per CDR3 protein. The sample has about a million distinct CDR3 sequences; around 29% are singletons. Sequencing was performed on cultured CD8+ T cells from PBMCs, taken from culture after CMV antigen stimulation. The origin of the receptors is a human donor in good health (CMV status not recorded). Some clones in this sample may be carry-over from other donors' samples. Both conserved end residues are part of each CDR3.

TRBV25-1	TRBJ2-1	CAGSDFGLTSYNEQFF
TRBV6-2/TRBV6-3	TRBJ2-7	CASSSPAGRYEQYF
TRBV5-6	TRBJ2-2	CASSFIVRANTGELFF
TRBV3-1	TRBJ2-7	CASSPQRGGLEQYF
TRBV6-1	TRBJ2-5	CATLRGGFGETQYF
TRBV4-1	TRBJ2-7	CASSQVQGYEQYF
TRBV13	TRBJ2-1	CASSPRGREQFF
TRBV6-5	TRBJ2-2	CASSYSTGTSFGGELFF
TRBV7-9	TRBJ2-4	CASLEGGVQYF
TRBV4-3	TRBJ1-5	CASSQVDGGRQPQHF
TRBV20-1	TRBJ2-5	CSAPYQAETQYF
TRBV7-4	TRBJ1-3	CASSSPGQGETGNTIYF
TRBV3-1	TRBJ1-1	CASSQGNQMNTEAFF
TRBV27	TRBJ2-1	CASSQPIGPRPYEQFF
TRBV15	TRBJ1-4	CATSRDHLALNEKLFF
TRBV7-5	TRBJ2-1	CISVSEAFSGLSYNEQFF
TRBV6-6	TRBJ2-1	CASSGLSGGAPYNEQFF
TRBV14	TRBJ2-3	CASSQDVGRITTDTQYF
TRBV6-1	TRBJ2-7	CASSHERGFYEQYF
TRBV12-3/TRBV12-4	TRBJ2-1	CASSQTGGSEQFF
TRBV7-6	TRBJ1-3	CASSLEVGGSGNTIYF
TRBV5-5	TRBJ1-3	CASSIGTGHLNSGNTIYF
TRBV5-4	TRBJ2-5	CASSWDQRQETQYF
TRBV7-9	TRBJ1-2	CASSLEGGQSLYGYTF
TRBV11-3	TRBJ2-1	CASSLDQGGAYNEQFF
TRBV7-9	TRBJ1-4	CASSLVVADEKLFF
TRBV2	TRBJ1-1	CASRFRDNLMNTEAFF
TRBV20-1	TRBJ2-7	CSASSVISSYEQYF
TRBV7-6	TRBJ2-5	CASSLAASPSQETQYF
TRBV10-2	TRBJ1-2	CASSESLGGLHYGYTF
TRBV7-9	TRBJ1-5	CASSFGDRVQPQHF
TRBV6-8	TRBJ1-2	CASTHRQVKGGYTF